Below, 3 T cell receptor beta chains from the same sample are listed, as sequenced in a study of control samples from healthy donors and cancer patients. Profiled with immunoSEQ multiplex PCR; TCRdb holds only in-frame clones, not every one. Of about 160,000 clones listed, 93% are singletons. Sequencing was done on a sample of blood. The receptors stem from a woman aged 55-69 years in good health.

The V gene is TRBV5-6, the J gene TRBJ1-1; 9 bases match TRBD1. CDR1 and CDR2 (germline): SGHDT, YYEEEE. CDR3 length equals 17 residues. J gave up 1 base and V 2 bases, and 9 bases lay outside the gene matches. The CDR3 region has the DNA TGTGCCAGCAGCTTAACAGGGGGCGGAATATCGAACACTGAAGCTTTCTTT. It encodes CASSLTGGGISNTEAFF.

The V gene is TRBV4-1, the J gene TRBJ2-4, with 7 nucleotides matching TRBD2. Losses at the gene ends were 1 base for V and 8 bases for J; bases not matched to a gene: 8. CDR3 length equals 15 residues. Germline values: CDR1 MGHRA, CDR2 YSYEKL. CDR3 in DNA: TGCGCCAGCAGCCAAGCTCGGGGGGAGGTAGACATTCAGTACTTC. Translation: CASSQARGEVDIQYF.

The gene calls are TRBV4-1 and TRBJ2-5; D perhaps matches TRBD2 (5 bases). The V gene lost 4 bases and the J gene lost 2 bases, with 17 bases spanning the gap. CDR1 and CDR2 (germline): MGHRA, YSYEKL. There are 16 residues in the CDR3. CDR3 sequence: CASSPGRGKLQETQYF. The CDR3 coding sequence is TGCGCCAGCAGCCCGGGAAGAGGGAAGCTTCAAGAGACCCAGTACTTC.